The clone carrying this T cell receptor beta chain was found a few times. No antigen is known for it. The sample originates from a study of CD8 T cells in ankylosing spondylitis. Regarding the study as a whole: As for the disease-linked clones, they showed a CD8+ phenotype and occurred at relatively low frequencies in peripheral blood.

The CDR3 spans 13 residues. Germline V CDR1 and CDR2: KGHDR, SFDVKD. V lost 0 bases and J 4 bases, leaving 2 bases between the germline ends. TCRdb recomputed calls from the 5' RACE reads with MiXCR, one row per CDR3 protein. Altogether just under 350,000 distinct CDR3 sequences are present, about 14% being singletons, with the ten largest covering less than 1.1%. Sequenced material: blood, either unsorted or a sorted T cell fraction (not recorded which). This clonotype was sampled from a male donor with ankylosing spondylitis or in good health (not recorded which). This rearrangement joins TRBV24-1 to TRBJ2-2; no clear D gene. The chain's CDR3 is CATSDLFTGELFF. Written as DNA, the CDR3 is TGTGCCACCAGTGATTTGTTCACCGGGGAGCTGTTTTTT.